This T cell receptor beta chain was documented in a study of Graves' ophthalmopathy and Graves' hyperthyroidism. Turning to the study itself: Pretreatment peripheral blood was obtained at initial diagnosis. Study-wide points: Discriminating ophthalmopathy from stable hyperthyroidism, a 13-signature model attained a sensitivity of about 89% and a specificity of around 83%. In blood appeared most of the expanded thyroid clonotypes whose frequency exceeded 0.001.

This clonotype was seen at least ten times. Its target is unknown. Where ophthalmopathy was absent within 18 months of follow-up, hyperthyroidism was stable. Amplification targeted the TCR beta CDR3 regions, with RNA transcripts as the source material. An initial RT-PCR round employing HTBI primers preceded a second-round multiplex PCR. TCRdb passed the multiplex PCR reads through MiXCR, listing each CDR3 protein once. The sample lists about 620,000 distinct CDR3 sequences; 20% to 25% were seen once. Sequenced material: peripheral blood. This receptor was obtained from a woman under 30 with stable Graves' hyperthyroidism. Some clones in this sample may be carry-over from other donors' samples.

The CDR3 loop is CASSSPGLQETQYF. CDR3 in DNA: TGTGCCAGCAGTTCTCCGGGACTCCAAGAGACCCAGTACTTC. V gene TRBV12-3 or TRBV12-4 combines with J gene TRBJ2-5; possibly TRBD2 for D (6 bases). This CDR3 region has 14 residues. Trimming cost V 4 bases and J 1 base, with 10 bases left between them.